Listed below are T cell receptor beta chains from one sample, sequenced in a study of blood T cells in healthy people across ages. TCRdb reprocessed the 5' RACE reads via MiXCR and lists one record per CDR3 protein. The profile shows 1,800,000 or so distinct CDR3 sequences, about 39% of them singletons. Sequencing input: blood. Source of these receptors: a human donor in good health. Each CDR3 is given without its conserved first and last residue. D genes are given only for firm matches.

V gene	D gene	J gene	CDR3 protein
TRBV10-3	NA	TRBJ1-6	ASNMGGRDSPLH
TRBV7-2	NA	TRBJ2-1	ASSFDRSVNEQF
TRBV29-1	TRBD1	TRBJ1-1	SVARGLGTEAF
TRBV7-3	NA	TRBJ2-7	ASSMDSSYEQY
TRBV6-5	NA	TRBJ2-7	ASSDSGSYEQY
TRBV18	NA	TRBJ2-3	ASSRTLQTTDTQY
TRBV6-2/TRBV6-3	TRBD2	TRBJ2-1	ASRAGGQAEQF
TRBV5-1	TRBD1	TRBJ1-1	ASSLTGQGGTEAF
TRBV7-9	TRBD1	TRBJ2-3	ASSRGTGGWTDTQY
TRBV7-9	TRBD1	TRBJ1-5	ASSSTGWDQPQH
TRBV25-1	NA	TRBJ2-5	ASSEPSGGTQY
TRBV5-8	NA	TRBJ2-7	ASSSGTVGYYEQY
TRBV20-1	NA	TRBJ2-5	SALSREITQDETQY
TRBV6-6	TRBD2	TRBJ2-4	ASSYRGGEAIQY
TRBV5-1	NA	TRBJ2-1	ASSLVRPTSEQF
TRBV4-2	NA	TRBJ2-1	ASSQETRGYVGVNNEQF
TRBV20-1	NA	TRBJ1-2	SYWTRYGYT